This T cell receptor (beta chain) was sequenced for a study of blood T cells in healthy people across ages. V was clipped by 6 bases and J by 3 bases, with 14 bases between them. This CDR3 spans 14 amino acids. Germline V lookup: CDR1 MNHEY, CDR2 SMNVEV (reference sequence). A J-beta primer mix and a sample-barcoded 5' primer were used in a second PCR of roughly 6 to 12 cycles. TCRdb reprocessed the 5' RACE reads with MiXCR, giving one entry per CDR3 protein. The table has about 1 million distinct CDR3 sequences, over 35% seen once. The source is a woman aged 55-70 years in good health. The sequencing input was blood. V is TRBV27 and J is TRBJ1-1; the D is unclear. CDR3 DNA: TGTGCCAGCAGCCATGGTCCAATCGACACTGAAGCTTTCTTT. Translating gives CASSHGPIDTEAFF.